This passage covers 28 T cell receptor beta chains from one sample sequenced in a study of PD-L1 blockade in urothelial cancer (dated by TCRdb to 2017 to 2019). The library was generated by the immunoSEQ multiplex PCR assay. TCRdb holds this immuneACCESS table with in-frame rearrangements only. Some clones are missing; in checked studies, unresolved V genes explain under half, and the rest has no known cause. Counted in this sample were around 100,000 clones; under 85% of them appeared once. Roughly 2.2% of the sample is in the top ten clones. Here the sequenced sample was PBMCs, taken around atezolizumab (anti-PD-L1) treatment. The receptors derive from a man aged 50 to 60 with urothelial cancer.

The chain has TRBV18 and TRBJ2-7; no clear D. Between the trimmed V and J ends, which lost 1 base and 4 bases, there was a span of 8 bases. The CDR3 is 13 residues long. The germline gives CDR1 KGHSH, CDR2 LQKENI. CDR3: CASSPRASYEQYF. In nucleotides, the CDR3 is TGTGCCAGCTCACCACGGGCCTCATACGAGCAGTACTTC.

CDR3 bases: TGTGCCAGCAGCGGAACAGGGGGCTCGGGCAATGAGCAGTTCTTC. Encoded protein: CASSGTGGSGNEQFF. The V and J genes are TRBV9 and TRBJ2-1, with 9 bases aligning to TRBD1. Trimming cost V 3 bases and J 6 bases; bases outside gene matches: 7. The CDR3 extends over 15 amino acids. Germline loops: CDR1 SGDLS, CDR2 YYNGEE.

This chain connects TRBV21-1 to TRBJ1-2; the tabulated D call, TRBD1, remains unverified against the DNA. TRBV21-1 is deemed a pseudogene. The CDR3 is 16 residues long. For the CDR3, the DNA is TGTGCCAGCAGCAGACTGGGACAGTCCGACCTCTATGGCTACACCTTC. Translated, it gives CASSRLGQSDLYGYTF.

The chain links TRBV19 to TRBJ2-1; 7 bases agree with TRBD1. Germline V gene lookup returns CDR1 LNHDA and CDR2 SQIVND (reference sequence). The CDR3 extends over 15 amino acids. V dropped 5 bases and J dropped 6; count of bases not matched to a gene: 10. CDR3 DNA: TGTGCCAGTAGTGGCCGGACAGGCTATTCCAATGAGCAGTTCTTC. This encodes CASSGRTGYSNEQFF.

CDR3 DNA: TGTGCCAGCAGCCCACCCCAGGGCTACCAAGAGACCCAGTACTTC. This translates into CASSPPQGYQETQYF. The chain employs TRBV5-6 and TRBJ2-5; a weak D match, TRBD1 (5 bases). V lost 4 bases and J lost 0, with 13 bases in between. CDR1 is SGHDT and CDR2 is YYEEEE in the germline V gene. The CDR3 is 15 residues long.

Comment on this clone: Different DNA sequences within this sample yield the same CDR3. The genes are TRBV27 and TRBJ1-3; D is unresolved. The CDR3 is 13 residues long. The V end lost 6 bases, the J end lost 4 bases, and 10 bases lay between the germline ends. Germline loops: CDR1 MNHEY, CDR2 SMNVEV (reference sequence). CDR3 amino acids: CASSLRSGNTIYF. CDR3 sequence (DNA): TGTGCCAGCAGCCTTAGATCCGGAAACACCATATATTTT.

The chain carries TRBV6-5 and TRBJ2-7; D is undetermined. Germline V gives CDR1 MNHEY, CDR2 SVGAGI. The CDR3 spans 12 residues. V lost 9 bases and J lost 3, with 12 bases in between. CDR3 region: CASGPSYYEQYF. The CDR3 region has the DNA TGTGCCAGTGGTCCCAGTTACTACGAGCAGTACTTC.

The chain couples TRBV7-6 to TRBJ1-2; TRBD1 matches at 9 bases. The germline CDR1 and CDR2 sequences are SGHVS and FNYEAQ. The CDR3 contains 14 residues. J was trimmed by 9 bases and V by 1 base; bases with no gene match: 6. CDR3 in amino acids: CASSLEHRGRSYTF. The DNA of the CDR3 is TGTGCCAGCAGCTTAGAACACAGGGGGCGAAGCTACACCTTC. Variable domain in full (rest from reference TRBV7-6 and TRBJ1-2): GAGVSQSPRYKVTKRGQDVALRCDPISGHVSLYWYRQALGQGPEFLTYFNYEAQQDKSGLPNDRFSAERPEGSISTLTIQRTEQRDSAMYRCASSLEHRGRSYTFGSGTRLTVV.

The chain links TRBV4-2 to TRBJ1-2, with 7 bases matching TRBD1. CDR1 and CDR2 from the germline V gene are LGHNA and YNFKEQ. The CDR3 extends over 16 amino acids. Unmatched junction bases numbered 9, after V lost 0 bases and J lost 5 bases. The CDR3 loop reads CASSQDHGQAIYGYTF. In nucleotides, the CDR3 is TGTGCCAGCAGCCAAGATCATGGACAGGCCATTTATGGCTACACCTTC.

This chain uses TRBV5-1 with TRBJ1-2; a possible D gene is TRBD1 (6 bases). Trimming left V 4 bases short and J 4 bases short, with 14 bases between. CDR1 and CDR2 from the germline V gene are SGHRS and YFSETQ. CDR3 size: 14 residues. In DNA form, the CDR3 reads TGCGCCAGCAGCCCCGGACAGCCGCCCTATGGCTACACCTTC. It is translated as CASSPGQPPYGYTF.

The rearrangement uses TRBV18 and TRBJ1-1; no clear D. The CDR3 runs 16 residues. Germline lookup yields CDR1 KGHSH and CDR2 LQKENI. V gave up 2 bases and J gave up 4 bases, with 17 bases separating them. The CDR3 region is CASSPSVDGRGTEAFF. The CDR3 coding sequence is TGTGCCAGCTCACCAAGTGTGGATGGGAGAGGCACTGAAGCTTTCTTT.

This clone was counted only a few times. The chain has TRBV6-1 and TRBJ2-2; D possibly corresponds to TRBD2 (6 bases). V shed 6 bases and J shed 2 bases, with 13 bases lying between them. The germline CDR1 and CDR2 sequences are MNHNS and SASEGT. The CDR3 length is 15 residues. The CDR3 DNA reads TGTGCCAGCAGGGAGGGACCAGGAAACACCGGGGAGCTGTTTTTT. Its translation is CASREGPGNTGELFF.

This chain uses TRBV5-4 with TRBJ2-1, with 9 bases identical to TRBD1. This CDR3 has 17 residues. Germline trimming cut 4 bases from V and 6 bases from J; bases unmatched to any gene: 14. CDR1 SGHNT and CDR2 YYREEE come from the germline V gene (reference sequence). The CDR3 reads CASSLGHLGTGSNEQFF. For the CDR3, the DNA is TGTGCCAGCAGCCTGGGTCACCTCGGGACAGGGAGCAATGAGCAGTTCTTC.

A single count supports this clone. The chain uses TRBV4-2 and TRBJ2-7; TRBD1 is a possible D gene (6 bases). CDR3 length equals 17 residues. Germline V gene data show CDR1 as LGHNA and CDR2 as YNFKEQ. Trimming removed 0 bases from V and 2 bases from J, with 17 bases in between. The CDR3 region is CASSQDNKGHKPYEQYF. The CDR3 DNA sequence: TGTGCCAGCAGCCAAGATAACAAGGGACACAAACCCTACGAGCAGTACTTC.

The sample holds a few counts of this clone. The DNA for the CDR3 is TGTGCCTGGAGCACCGGAGGCAATCAGCCCCAGCATTTT. Translation gives CAWSTGGNQPQHF. The rearrangement joins TRBV30 to TRBJ1-5; D uncertain. The ends were cut back, 3 bases at V and 2 bases at J, with 8 bases in the middle. The CDR3 has 13 amino acids. Germline CDR1 reads GTSNPN; CDR2 reads SVGIG (reference sequence).

The rearrangement uses TRBV19 and TRBJ1-6, with 7 bases fitting TRBD1. CDR3 length: 13 amino acids. The germline V gene encodes CDR1 LNHDA and CDR2 SQIVND (reference sequence). J was trimmed by 7 bases and V by 11 bases; bases with no gene match: 8. CDR3 in amino acids: CACRDRENSPLHF. The DNA of the CDR3 is TGTGCCTGCCGGGACAGAGAGAATTCACCCCTCCACTTT.

The chain combines TRBV7-2 with TRBJ2-2; tentative D call: TRBD1 (7 bases). The V end lost 3 bases, the J end lost 1 base, and 12 bases lay between the germline ends. Germline assignment: CDR1 SGHTA and CDR2 FQGNSA. The CDR3 totals 16 residues. The CDR3 loop is CASSFSRDRNTGELFF. CDR3 DNA: TGTGCCAGCAGCTTTTCGCGGGACAGGAACACCGGGGAGCTGTTTTTT.

This sequence joins TRBV11-3 and TRBJ2-7, with D maybe TRBD2 (5 bases). V lost 3 bases and J lost 1, with 13 bases in between. This CDR3 comprises 15 residues. Germline CDR1 is SGHNT and CDR2 is YENEEA. The CDR3 DNA is TGTGCCAGCAGCTTCGACGGTCGAGGGTCCTACGAGCAGTACTTC. Translating it yields CASSFDGRGSYEQYF.

J is TRBJ1-3 and V is TRBV29-1, with D hard to call. V lost 6 bases, J lost 4 bases, and 16 bases lay in between. CDR1 is SQVTM and CDR2 is ANQGSEA in the germline V gene. This CDR3 comprises 14 residues. CDR3 amino acids: CSVRTGSVGNTIYF. CDR3 DNA sequence: TGCAGCGTGAGGACTGGAAGCGTGGGAAACACCATATATTTT.

This chain joins TRBV28 and TRBJ2-1; 7 bases fit TRBD2. Germline V gene lookup returns CDR1 MDHEN and CDR2 SYDVKM. This CDR3 is built from 15 residues. Germline trimming cut 7 bases from V and 0 bases from J; bases unmatched to any gene: 6. In DNA, the CDR3 is TGTGCCAGCAACTGGGGGGGGAGCTCCTACAATGAGCAGTTCTTC. Its protein is CASNWGGSSYNEQFF. Based on the CDR3 plus reference TRBV28 and TRBJ2-1, the full variable domain is DVKVTQSSRYLVKRTGEKVFLECVQDMDHENMFWYRQDPGLGLRLIYFSYDVKMKEKGDIPEGYSVSREKKERFSLILESASTNQTSMYLCASNWGGSSYNEQFFGPGTRLTVL.

This clone was seen a few times. CDR3 region: CASSSGQGRYEQYF. The CDR3 DNA follows: TGTGCCAGCAGCTCAGGACAGGGCCGATACGAGCAGTACTTC. This sequence joins TRBV7-2 and TRBJ2-7, with 8 bases fitting TRBD1. V lost 4 bases to trimming and J lost 4 bases; unmatched junction nucleotides: 6. Germline V gives CDR1 SGHTA, CDR2 FQGNSA. CDR3 length equals 14 residues.

The CDR3 DNA follows: TGTGCCAGCAGTGAACAGACTAGCGGGATCGAGCAGTACTTC. Translating it yields CASSEQTSGIEQYF. The V gene is TRBV6-1, the J gene TRBJ2-7; TRBD2 matches 11 bases. CDR1 is MNHNS and CDR2 is SASEGT in the germline V gene. The CDR3 loop spans 14 amino acids. Losses at the gene ends were 2 bases for V and 6 bases for J; bases not matched to a gene: 3.

This sequence joins TRBV7-9 and TRBJ1-3, with D possibly TRBD1 on 5 matching bases. Per the germline V gene, CDR1 is SEHNR and CDR2 is FQNEAQ (reference sequence). The CDR3 loop spans 14 amino acids. V lost 2 bases and J lost 4, with 9 bases in between. CDR3 amino acids: CASSLRRAGNTIYF. The CDR3, as DNA: TGTGCCAGCAGCTTACGCAGGGCCGGAAACACCATATATTTT.

The chain recombines TRBV10-3 with TRBJ2-1; 9 positions match TRBD2. Germline trimming cut 5 bases from V and 0 bases from J; bases unmatched to any gene: 5. Per the germline V gene, CDR1 is ENHRY and CDR2 is SYGVKD. The CDR3 has 16 residues. Here the CDR3 reads CAISTKAGGSYNEQFF. In DNA form, the CDR3 reads TGTGCCATCAGTACAAAAGCGGGAGGCTCCTACAATGAGCAGTTCTTC.

The chain has TRBV5-1 and TRBJ2-2; 7 nucleotides agree with TRBD2. The CDR3 is 16 amino acids. Unmatched junction bases numbered 7, after V lost 0 bases and J lost 5 bases. Germline assignment: CDR1 SGHRS and CDR2 YFSETQ. The CDR3 DNA reads TGCGCCAGCAGCTTGGTTGCTCCCGGGGGGACCGGGGAGCTGTTTTTT. The encoded protein is CASSLVAPGGTGELFF.

The chain combines TRBV19 with TRBJ1-3, with 9 bases aligning to TRBD1. With 5 bases clipped from V and 2 bases from J, the junction kept 4 bases outside the gene matches. This CDR3 contains 15 residues. CDR1 LNHDA and CDR2 SQIVND come from the germline V gene (reference sequence). The CDR3 here is CASSRTGEPGNTIYF. Here the CDR3 DNA reads TGTGCCAGTAGTCGGACAGGGGAACCTGGAAACACCATATATTTT.

J is TRBJ2-1 and V is TRBV30, with 11 bases identical to TRBD2. CDR3 length equals 13 residues. Germline V gene lookup returns CDR1 GTSNPN and CDR2 SVGIG (reference sequence). V gave up 3 bases and J gave up 16 bases; unmatched junction bases: 11. The CDR3, as DNA: TGTGCCTGGAGACAAACCGGGACTAGCGGTTTCTTCTTC. Protein product: CAWRQTGTSGFFF.

In this sample, this clone turned up once. The chain links TRBV9 to TRBJ2-1; TRBD2 aligns across 9 bases. From germline, CDR1 is SGDLS and CDR2 YYNGEE. The V segment lost 8 bases and the J segment 5 bases; nucleotides outside the gene matches: 14. The CDR3 runs to 16 residues. The CDR3: CARRGGEAGGHNEQFF. CDR3 nucleotide sequence: TGTGCCAGGCGGGGGGGAGAGGCGGGAGGCCACAATGAGCAGTTCTTC.